There are many counts of the clone carrying this T cell receptor (beta chain). CDR3 length: 16 amino acids. V gave up 4 bases and J gave up 3 bases; unmatched junction bases: 11. CDR1 and CDR2 from the germline V gene are MNHNS and SASEGT. The repertoire was sequenced with immunoSEQ multiplex PCR; TCRdb's copy has only in-frame clones and lacks some. The repertoire holds 100,000 to 150,000 clones, with about 80% as singletons. The sample originates from a study of blood T cell repertoires in COVID-19. Study-level information: Specimens from acute and convalescent COVID-19 originated in the United States, Italy and Spain. Sources were T cells, B-cell-depleted T cells, or PBMCs; the material itself was cDNA or gDNA.

This receptor was obtained from a man between 35 and 55 years old with active or convalescent COVID-19. The chain links TRBV6-1 to TRBJ1-2; 7 nucleotides line up with TRBD1. Sequenced sample: peripheral blood. Here the CDR3 reads CASSATVEGADYGYTF. The CDR3 DNA reads TGTGCCAGCAGTGCAACCGTTGAGGGGGCGGACTATGGCTACACCTTC.